This section outlines one T cell receptor (beta chain) sequence together with its context. The data are from a study of blood T cell repertoires in COVID-19. About the research overall: Acute and convalescent COVID-19 specimens originated in the United States, Italy and Spain. The cDNA or gDNA used as material had been derived from T cells, B-cell-depleted T cells, or PBMCs.

Original processing methods: From reference gene primer amplification, estimates of nucleated cell counts were derived. The data were produced by immunoSEQ multiplex PCR, yet TCRdb's version contains in-frame clones alone and is incomplete. V and J calls and clone size are those listed in that table; D and trimming were worked out from the DNA. The sample yields about 76,000 clones, 80% seen once. Sequenced: peripheral blood. The clonotype was recovered from a human donor in a cohort sampled during active COVID-19.

The CDR3 DNA is TGTGCCAGCAGCCCACAGGGACAGGGGAGGACTGAAGCTTTCTTT. It translates to CASSPQGQGRTEAFF. V usage is TRBV11-3 and J usage is TRBJ1-1; 10 positions match TRBD1. After removal of 5 bases from V and 5 bases from J, the junction contained 8 bases not matched to a gene. The CDR3 has 15 residues. Per the germline V gene, CDR1 is SGHNT and CDR2 is YENEEA.